Each of the 15 T cell receptor beta chains below was sequenced from the same sample in a study of T cells in localized non-small cell lung cancer. TCRdb keeps only in-frame clones here, not all; method: immunoSEQ multiplex PCR. The profile shows 50,000 to 75,000 clones, over 85% of them singletons. The sequencing here drew on peripheral blood, taken before any cancer treatment. These receptors were collected from a man aged 40-75 years with stage I squamous cell lung carcinoma.

The V and J genes are TRBV6-5 and TRBJ2-2; a possible D gene is TRBD1 (6 bases). This CDR3 has 16 residues. V dropped 2 bases and J dropped 1 base, with 11 bases sitting between them. Germline CDR1 and CDR2: MNHEY and SVGAGI. Written as DNA, the CDR3 is TGTGCCAGCAGTTACGCCTGGGGGCAGAACACCGGGGAGCTGTTTTTT. It codes for CASSYAWGQNTGELFF.

The chain is built from TRBV7-2 and TRBJ1-1; D remains unclear. The ends were cut back, 1 base at V and 5 bases at J, with 14 bases in the middle. Per the germline V gene, CDR1 is SGHTA and CDR2 is FQGNSA. The CDR3 consists of 15 residues. CDR3 sequence (DNA): TGTGCCAGCAGCTTAGTAGCCGGTGGGAAGACTGAAGCTTTCTTT. Translated: CASSLVAGGKTEAFF.

The genes are TRBV28 and TRBJ2-3; TRBD1 aligns across 10 bases. The junction had 7 bases not matched to a gene; V was cut back by 4 bases and J by 9 bases. This CDR3 is built from 14 residues. Germline lookup yields CDR1 MDHEN and CDR2 SYDVKM. The CDR3 spells CASSSPGQGKTQYF. CDR3 in DNA: TGTGCCAGCAGTTCTCCGGGACAGGGGAAGACGCAGTATTTT.

The chain employs TRBV18 and TRBJ2-1; D might be TRBD1 (6 bases). This CDR3 region has 14 residues. The ends were cut back, 6 bases at V and 8 bases at J, with 17 bases in the middle. Germline V gene data show CDR1 as KGHSH and CDR2 as LQKENI. The CDR3 loop reads CASSPSTGVDEQFF. The DNA of the CDR3 is TGTGCCAGCTCCCCTTCGACAGGAGTCGATGAGCAGTTCTTC.

The chain has TRBV7-9 and TRBJ2-2, with TRBD1 matching 10 bases. Germline values: CDR1 SEHNR, CDR2 FQNEAQ (reference sequence). V shed 5 bases and J 8 bases; nucleotides not matched to a gene: 11. The CDR3 totals 16 residues. The CDR3 sequence: CASSRPGTGERGELFF. Here the CDR3 DNA reads TGTGCCAGCAGCCGTCCCGGGACAGGGGAGAGAGGGGAGCTGTTTTTT. Complete variable domain (other parts from reference TRBV7-9 and TRBJ2-2): DTGVSQNPRHKITKRGQNVTFRCDPISEHNRLYWYRQTLGQGPEFLTYFQNEAQLEKSRLLSDRFSAERPKGSFSTLEIQRTEQGDSAMYLCASSRPGTGERGELFFGEGSRLTVL.

The chain has TRBV2 and TRBJ1-6; D not resolved. Germline V lookup: CDR1 SNHLY, CDR2 FYNNEI. V was clipped by 2 bases and J by 4 bases, with 9 bases between them. CDR3 length: 15 residues. The CDR3 reads CASSERLQYNSPLHF. The CDR3 region has the DNA TGTGCCAGCAGTGAACGGCTCCAATATAATTCACCCCTCCACTTT.

V is TRBV11-2 and J is TRBJ2-5; 9 nucleotides line up with TRBD2. CDR3 size: 15 residues. With 0 bases clipped from V and 6 bases from J, the junction kept 5 bases outside the gene matches. Germline V gene sequence: CDR1 SGHAT, CDR2 FQNNGV. In nucleotides, the CDR3 is TGTGCCAGCAGCTTAGATCCGGCGGGAGGGAAGACCCAGTACTTC. Encoded protein: CASSLDPAGGKTQYF.

The chain combines TRBV4-3 with TRBJ2-3, with D hard to call. The germline V gene encodes CDR1 LGHNA and CDR2 YSLEER. Trimming removed 6 bases from V and 2 bases from J, with 9 bases in between. This CDR3 spans 13 amino acids. The CDR3 DNA sequence: TGCGCCAGCAGTCGGGCAGTCACAGATACGCAGTATTTT. This sequence encodes CASSRAVTDTQYF.

This rearrangement joins TRBV7-3 to TRBJ2-3; D remains ambiguous. CDR3 size: 14 residues. Germline values: CDR1 SGHTA, CDR2 FQGTGA. Trimming cost V 6 bases and J 2 bases, with 12 bases left between them. CDR3 bases: TGTGCCAGCAGTCTATCGGGCTTCACAGATACGCAGTATTTT. It encodes CASSLSGFTDTQYF.

The chain is built from TRBV5-1 and TRBJ2-7; 9 nucleotides align to TRBD1. This CDR3 has 14 amino acids. The V and J ends lost 4 bases and 3 bases, in that order; junction bases with no gene match: 5. CDR1 and CDR2 from the germline V gene are SGHRS and YFSETQ. CDR3 DNA: TGCGCCAGCAGCCAGGGACAGGGTCTCTACGAGCAGTACTTC. Its translation: CASSQGQGLYEQYF.

The V gene is TRBV28, the J gene TRBJ2-3; 10 nucleotides agree with TRBD2. V was pared by 4 bases and J by 6 bases, with 13 bases of the junction left unmatched. The germline V gene has CDR1 MDHEN and CDR2 SYDVKM. This CDR3 contains 17 residues. The CDR3 DNA sequence: TGTGCCAGCAGTTCCCGGCTAGCGGGAGTCCCTGGGGATACGCAGTATTTT. It translates to CASSSRLAGVPGDTQYF.

CDR3 amino acids: CASSLRGLAKNIQYF. CDR3 bases: TGTGCCAGCTCCCTCCGAGGTCTAGCCAAAAACATTCAGTACTTC. The chain carries TRBV18 and TRBJ2-4; D is uncertain. V was pared by 6 bases and J by 0 bases, with 12 bases between. This CDR3 has 15 amino acids. The germline V gene encodes CDR1 KGHSH and CDR2 LQKENI.

This chain links TRBV6-5 with TRBJ1-2; a weak D match, TRBD1 (5 bases). Per germline, CDR1 MNHEY and CDR2 SVGAGI. The ends were cut back, 8 bases at V and 2 bases at J, with 12 bases in the middle. The CDR3 runs to 13 residues. CDR3 sequence (DNA): TGTGCCAGCTGCCGCGGGGGGAACTATGGCTACACCTTC. It yields the protein CASCRGGNYGYTF.

The chain recombines TRBV7-8 with TRBJ2-7; D not resolved. Trimming took 5 bases from V and 3 from J, leaving 5 bases between them. The CDR3 extends over 11 amino acids. CDR1 and CDR2 from the germline V gene are SGHVS and FQNEAQ. The chain's CDR3 is CASSPIYEQYF. The CDR3 region has the DNA TGTGCCAGCAGCCCGATCTACGAGCAGTACTTC.

This rearrangement joins TRBV7-9 to TRBJ1-2; 7 nucleotides match TRBD1. Germline CDR1 and CDR2: SEHNR and FQNEAQ (reference sequence). With 0 bases clipped from V and 6 bases from J, the junction kept 7 bases outside the gene matches. The CDR3 sequence is 15 residues long. The CDR3 nucleotides are TGTGCCAGCAGCTTAGCGTGGCAGGGGGGAGATGGCTACACCTTC. It yields the protein CASSLAWQGGDGYTF.